These 10 T cell receptor beta chains share one sample of origin, sequenced in a study of T-cell reconstitution after alpha-beta-depleted transplantation in children. Preparation of the TCRbeta library used unique molecular identifiers. TCRdb called the PCR reads again in MiXCR, with one record for every CDR3 protein. This sample has roughly 610,000 distinct CDR3 sequences, with approximately 10% found just once. The source was PBMCs from the stem cell graft donor, collected from the stem cell graft. These receptors all come from a human donor who donated a stem cell graft to a child with acute myeloid leukemia.

The gene calls are TRBV7-2 and TRBJ2-7; D uncertain. Germline-derived CDR1 and CDR2 are SGHTA and FQGNSA. The germline V and J ends were trimmed by 2 bases and 1 base, with 6 bases remaining between them. The CDR3 length is 13 residues. This CDR3 is CASSLQQSYEQYF. The CDR3 nucleotides read TGTGCCAGCAGCTTACAACAGTCCTACGAGCAGTACTTC.

In its sample, this clonotype was seen many times. This chain uses TRBV5-1 with TRBJ2-1; the match to TRBD2 covers 8 bases. CDR1 and CDR2 (germline): SGHRS, YFSETQ. CDR3 length: 20 residues. With 3 bases clipped from V and 0 bases from J, the junction kept 17 bases outside the gene matches. DNA of the CDR3: TGCGCCAGCAGCTCGCCGACAGTGCCCGGGAGGGAGAGCTCCTACAATGAGCAGTTCTTC. It specifies CASSSPTVPGRESSYNEQFF.

This clonotype was detected many times. The chain links TRBV3-1 to TRBJ2-3; D uncertain. V lost 4 bases to trimming and J lost 5 bases, with 10 bases between them. The V gene's germline CDR1 is LGHDT and CDR2 YNNKEL (reference sequence). The CDR3 consists of 13 residues. The CDR3 DNA sequence: TGTGCCAGCAGCCCACCGATCGGAGATACGCAGTATTTT. Amino acids: CASSPPIGDTQYF.

This clonotype was found a few times. The CDR3 bases are TGCAGTGCTAGAGAGGCGCGGGAGTCCTACAATGAGCAGTTCTTC. Amino acid sequence: CSAREARESYNEQFF. The V call is TRBV20-1, the J call TRBJ2-1; 7 bases are a match to TRBD2. Germline CDR1 DFQATT, CDR2 SNEGSKA (reference sequence). The CDR3 spans 15 residues. Trimming at V came to 0 bases and at J to 1 base, leaving 3 bases not matched to a gene.

This clonotype was found many times. This chain links TRBV4-3 with TRBJ1-2; TRBD1 is a possible D gene (5 bases). Germline assignment: CDR1 LGHNA and CDR2 YSLEER. The CDR3 extends over 13 amino acids. V lost 1 base and J 6 bases, leaving 9 bases between the germline ends. CDR3 coding DNA: TGCGCCAGCAGCCAAGCAGGGCGGGATGGCTACACCTTC. Its translation is CASSQAGRDGYTF.

This clonotype showed up just a few times. The chain carries TRBV7-6 and TRBJ2-1; D not resolved. The V gene's germline CDR1 is SGHVS and CDR2 FNYEAQ. Trimming stripped 5 bases from V and 0 bases from J, with 17 bases between. The CDR3 length is 17 residues. CDR3 bases: TGTGCCAGCAGCCCTGCCACCGGTCCCGACTCCTACAATGAGCAGTTCTTC. Its protein is CASSPATGPDSYNEQFF.

This clonotype was seen at least ten times. The chain combines TRBV7-9 with TRBJ2-1, with unresolved D. V was trimmed by 4 bases and J by 8 bases, leaving 18 bases between them. The CDR3 totals 15 residues. Looked up from germline, CDR1 is SEHNR and CDR2 is FQNEAQ (reference sequence). Here the CDR3 DNA reads TGTGCCAGCAGCTCCCCTGGCTTGTACAACGATGAGCAGTTCTTC. This sequence encodes CASSSPGLYNDEQFF.

This clonotype was observed a few times. The chain has TRBV15 and TRBJ1-1, with D perhaps TRBD1 (5 bases). V was shortened by 6 bases and J by 4 bases, with 12 bases between the two germline ends. This CDR3 region has 13 residues. The V gene's germline CDR1 is LNHNV and CDR2 YYDKDF (reference sequence). The CDR3 spells CATRPTVATEAFF. DNA of the CDR3: TGTGCCACCAGACCGACAGTGGCCACTGAAGCTTTCTTT.

This chain connects TRBV7-9 to TRBJ2-1, with 7 bases identical to TRBD2. This CDR3 comprises 14 residues. The J segment lost 7 bases and the V segment lost 5 bases, leaving 8 bases of the junction unmatched. The germline CDR1 and CDR2 sequences are SEHNR and FQNEAQ (reference sequence). CDR3 residues: CASSPSTSLNEQFF. CDR3 nucleotides: TGTGCCAGCAGCCCCTCGACTAGCCTTAATGAGCAGTTCTTC.

This clonotype was recorded at least ten times. The V call is TRBV5-1, the J call TRBJ1-1, with D tentatively TRBD1 (5 bases). Looked up from germline, CDR1 is SGHRS and CDR2 is YFSETQ. CDR3 size: 12 residues. V lost 7 bases and J 7 bases, leaving 14 bases between the germline ends. The CDR3 reads CASRPEGHEAFF. The CDR3 nucleotides read TGCGCCAGCCGACCCGAGGGGCATGAAGCTTTCTTT.